A single sample gave rise to the 17 T cell receptor beta chains below, sequenced in a study of T cells after yellow fever vaccination. TCRdb reprocessed the 5' RACE reads via MiXCR and lists one record per CDR3 protein. This sample yields a few hundred thousand distinct CDR3 sequences, of which 6.9% are seen a single time; approximately 0.87% belongs to the top ten. Source: CD4+ T cells sorted from PBMCs, taken 15 days after the yellow fever booster vaccination. These receptors all come from a man aged 25 to 40 who received the YFV17D yellow fever vaccine.

This clonotype showed up many times. This chain connects TRBV20-1 to TRBJ1-3; unclear D gene. The V end was cut by 0 bases, the J end by 4 bases, with 7 bases between. Per the germline V gene, CDR1 is DFQATT and CDR2 is SNEGSKA (reference sequence). This CDR3 region has 13 residues. The DNA of the CDR3 is TGCAGTGCTAGAGATTTCGGCGGAAACACCATATATTTT. This encodes CSARDFGGNTIYF.

The chain uses TRBV25-1 and TRBJ2-3; D unresolved. Germline CDR1 reads MGHDK; CDR2 reads SYGVNS. Between the trimmed V and J ends, which lost 1 base and 14 bases, there was a span of 10 bases. CDR3 size: 11 residues. CDR3 amino acids: CASSESYPPYF. Written as DNA, the CDR3 is TGTGCCAGCAGTGAATCCTACCCCCCGTATTTT. The full variable domain, rest sourced from reference TRBV25-1 and TRBJ2-3, is EADIYQTPRYLVIGTGKKITLECSQTMGHDKMYWYQQDPGMELHLIHYSYGVNSTEKGDLSSESTVSRIRTEHFPLTLESARPSHTSQYLCASSESYPPYFGPGTRLTVL.

This clonotype was seen only a few times. This chain connects TRBV5-1 to TRBJ1-6; a weak D match, TRBD1 (5 bases). V lost 7 bases to trimming and J lost 10 bases, with 15 bases between them. Germline lookup yields CDR1 SGHRS and CDR2 YFSETQ. This CDR3 contains 13 residues. CDR3 nucleotide sequence: TGCGCCAGCCGGGACCTCACGAACTCACCCCTCCACTTT. Translated: CASRDLTNSPLHF.

This clonotype was detected ten times or more. The chain couples TRBV20-1 to TRBJ2-1, with a possible D match to TRBD2 (6 bases). The V gene's germline CDR1 is DFQATT and CDR2 SNEGSKA (reference sequence). Trimming took 3 bases from V and 6 from J, leaving 12 bases between them. The CDR3 has 13 amino acids. The CDR3: CSASGGKPNEQFF. CDR3 nucleotide sequence: TGCAGTGCTAGTGGAGGGAAACCCAATGAGCAGTTCTTC.

The sample holds many counts of this clonotype. The chain is built from TRBV14 and TRBJ2-1, with 7 bases lining up with TRBD2. The germline gives CDR1 SGHDN, CDR2 FVKESK. The CDR3 spans 17 residues. V shed 1 base, J shed 0 bases, and the junction held 6 bases outside the gene matches. The CDR3 spells CASSQAGGLSSYNEQFF. CDR3 coding DNA: TGTGCCAGCAGCCAAGCGGGGGGACTGAGCTCCTACAATGAGCAGTTCTTC.

The chain employs TRBV15 and TRBJ2-7; D could derive from TRBD1 or TRBD2 (5 bases each). Germline assignment: CDR1 LNHNV and CDR2 YYDKDF (reference sequence). V lost 0 bases, J lost 0 bases, and 12 bases lay in between. CDR3 length: 16 residues. CDR3 nucleotides: TGTGCCACCAGCAGAGATCTCGGGGCCTCCTCCTACGAGCAGTACTTC. Its translation is CATSRDLGASSYEQYF. The complete variable domain, with remaining parts taken from reference TRBV15 and TRBJ2-7, reads DAMVIQNPRYQVTQFGKPVTLSCSQTLNHNVMYWYQQKSSQAPKLLFHYYDKDFNNEADTPDNFQSRRPNTSFCFLDIRSPGLGDTAMYLCATSRDLGASSYEQYFGPGTRLTVT.

The chain employs TRBV6-5 and TRBJ1-2; D may be TRBD1 (6 bases). CDR1 and CDR2 (germline): MNHEY, SVGAGI. Trimming shortened V by 0 bases and J by 2 bases, and 13 bases separated the two germline ends. The CDR3 covers 16 residues. The CDR3 sequence: CASSYSGKGVNYGYTF. DNA for the CDR3: TGTGCCAGCAGTTACTCGGGGAAGGGGGTAAACTATGGCTACACCTTC.

This clonotype was seen more than once but under ten times. The chain employs TRBV5-1 and TRBJ2-7, with TRBD1 matching 8 bases. V dropped 4 bases and J dropped 4; count of bases not matched to a gene: 7. The CDR3 has 14 residues. The germline V gene encodes CDR1 SGHRS and CDR2 YFSETQ. Written as DNA, the CDR3 is TGCGCCAGCAGCCACCACGACAGGGGTTACGAGCAGTACTTC. This translates into CASSHHDRGYEQYF.

This clonotype has only a few counts. This rearrangement joins TRBV28 to TRBJ2-6; D possibly matches TRBD1 or TRBD2 (5 bases each). CDR1 and CDR2 from the germline V gene are MDHEN and SYDVKM. This CDR3 has 16 residues. The V gene lost 7 bases and the J gene lost 3 bases, with 16 bases spanning the gap. The CDR3 region has the DNA TGTGCCAGCATCCGGGGTTCAGGGTTTGGGGCCAACGTCCTGACTTTC. Translating it yields CASIRGSGFGANVLTF.

The table lists this clonotype with many counts. The J gene is TRBJ2-7, the V gene TRBV29-1, with TRBD2 matching 11 bases. V lost 4 bases to trimming and J lost 5 bases; unmatched junction nucleotides: 10. This CDR3 region has 15 residues. Germline V gives CDR1 SQVTM, CDR2 ANQGSEA. The CDR3: CSVVAGGPPFDEQYF. In DNA form, the CDR3 reads TGCAGCGTTGTAGCGGGAGGGCCTCCGTTCGACGAGCAGTACTTC.

This clonotype was observed a handful of times. The J gene is TRBJ1-1, the V gene TRBV6-1; 11 nucleotides match TRBD1. V was pared by 6 bases and J by 4 bases, with 7 bases of the junction left unmatched. The CDR3 extends over 15 amino acids. Germline V CDR1 and CDR2: MNHNS, SASEGT. The CDR3 DNA follows: TGTGCCAGCAGCCTACGGGGGACAGGGGGCACTGAAGCTTTCTTT. It yields the protein CASSLRGTGGTEAFF.

J is TRBJ2-1 and V is TRBV6-2 or TRBV6-3; D not certain. Germline-derived CDR1 and CDR2 are MNHEY and SVGEGT. Trimming took off 7 bases at V and 4 bases at J, with 11 bases between the two ends. This CDR3 contains 13 residues. Here the CDR3 DNA reads TGTGCCAGCACCCTTCCAGGTTACAATGAGCAGTTCTTC. Translating it yields CASTLPGYNEQFF.

The chain combines TRBV7-2 with TRBJ2-3, with 10 bases aligning to TRBD2. CDR1 is SGHTA, CDR2 FQGNSA, per germline. This CDR3 is 17 amino acids long. J lost 4 bases, V lost 1 base, and 8 bases had no gene match. The CDR3 loop reads CASSLGLASGRSDTQYF. DNA of the CDR3: TGTGCCAGCAGCTTAGGATTGGCTAGCGGGAGATCAGATACGCAGTATTTT. Filled out from reference TRBV7-2 and TRBJ2-3, the complete variable domain reads GAGVSQSPSNKVTEKGKDVELRCDPISGHTALYWYRQSLGQGLEFLIYFQGNSAPDKSGLPSDRFSAERTGGSVSTLTIQRTQQEDSAVYLCASSLGLASGRSDTQYFGPGTRLTVL.

This clonotype appeared a few times. V usage is TRBV4-2 and J usage is TRBJ1-5, with D tentatively TRBD1 (6 bases). Trimming stripped 1 base from V and 7 bases from J, with 14 bases between. This CDR3 is built from 15 residues. Germline CDR1 is LGHNA and CDR2 is YNFKEQ. This CDR3 reads CASSQGLQGRQPQHF. The CDR3 region has the DNA TGTGCCAGCAGCCAAGGGCTACAGGGACGGCAGCCCCAGCATTTT.

Only a few counts were recorded for this clonotype. The rearrangement links TRBV5-1 to TRBJ2-5; D remains ambiguous. The CDR3 runs to 14 residues. Germline assignment: CDR1 SGHRS and CDR2 YFSETQ. V was cut by 0 bases and J by 1 base, with 7 bases left in between. The CDR3 DNA reads TGCGCCAGCAGCTTGGTACAGACCCAAGAGACCCAGTACTTC. Its translation: CASSLVQTQETQYF.

This chain connects TRBV12-3 or TRBV12-4 to TRBJ2-3, with D possibly being TRBD1 or TRBD2 (7 bases each). The CDR3 spans 14 residues. V gave up 4 bases and J gave up 4 bases, with 12 bases separating them. CDR3 sequence: CASSSSGGADTQYF. DNA of the CDR3: TGTGCCAGCAGTTCATCAGGGGGGGCAGATACGCAGTATTTT.

The chain joins TRBV5-2 to TRBJ1-3; the table's D call of TRBD1 was not tested on the DNA. TRBV5-2 is reported as a pseudogene. This CDR3 spans 14 amino acids. CDR3 sequence (DNA): TGTGCCATGGGCCCCGGGACCCCTGGAAACACCATATATTTT. It yields the protein CAMGPGTPGNTIYF.